A selection of T cell receptor beta chains follows, all from one sample in a study of vaccination and CD4 T cells after COVID-19. In TCRdb, the PCR reads were re-called with MiXCR into one record per CDR3 protein. The sample comprises about 6,600 distinct CDR3 sequences, 40% to 50% of which are singletons, and 20% to 25% rests with the top ten. Antigens for these TCRs are unknown. The sample comprised CD4+ T cells from blood, cultured in vitro. These receptors were collected from a human donor in good health. Each CDR3 is given without its conserved first and last residue.

j_call | v_call | cdr3_aa
TRBJ2-1 | TRBV7-8 | ASSLELVSNEQF
TRBJ1-1 | TRBV6-1 | ASNLGGKAEAF
TRBJ2-1 | TRBV6-2/TRBV6-3 | ASSLPSGSYNEQF
TRBJ1-1 | TRBV6-1 | ASRGPGQGETEAF
TRBJ2-3 | TRBV7-6 | ASSPTLAGEHIVDTQY
TRBJ1-5 | TRBV7-9 | ASSPPRGLGGNQPQH
TRBJ1-4 | TRBV19 | ASTRTGTGEKLF
TRBJ1-5 | TRBV6-1 | ASSPRGQPQH
TRBJ1-1 | TRBV20-1 | SPSAGYEVTEAF
TRBJ2-5 | TRBV30 | AWSPIGSQETQY
TRBJ1-5 | TRBV19 | ASTQNRGPNQPQH
TRBJ2-2 | TRBV6-1 | ASSEERLALGGELF
TRBJ1-2 | TRBV6-1 | ASRPDRGGYGYT
TRBJ2-7 | TRBV20-1 | SARSGRGASYEQY
TRBJ1-2 | TRBV28 | ASSFGQAGGYT
TRBJ1-2 | TRBV7-9 | ASSPQMPITGGAGYGYT
TRBJ2-5 | TRBV7-2 | ASSWVVETQY
TRBJ1-2 | TRBV6-1 | ASSEGAGYYGYT
TRBJ2-3 | TRBV29-1 | SVEVASSTDTQY
TRBJ1-3 | TRBV7-2 | ASSSPLGRRSGNTIY
TRBJ2-2 | TRBV27 | ASSLFAGELF
TRBJ2-1 | TRBV6-1 | ASRIAGTSSTEQF
TRBJ1-1 | TRBV24-1 | ATSGGADGQAF
TRBJ1-5 | TRBV5-5 | ASSQSPGDSNQPQH
TRBJ2-3 | TRBV19 | ASNMRQGAPDTQY
TRBJ2-4 | TRBV28 | ASSLQGLAGFAKNIQY
TRBJ1-2 | TRBV7-2 | ASSLVSGYGYT
TRBJ1-5 | TRBV12-3/TRBV12-4 | ASSLEIRGNQPQH
TRBJ2-1 | TRBV19 | ASSIASGVTGKQF
TRBJ1-1 | TRBV27 | ASSIRRGGLAF
TRBJ1-2 | TRBV30 | AWSVEASDS
TRBJ1-1 | TRBV7-9 | ASSLTTGSEAF
TRBJ2-3 | TRBV6-4 | ASSDSGTGSTDTQY
TRBJ2-7 | TRBV15 | ATSRTRTGGTREQY
TRBJ1-2 | TRBV27 | ASSLNFGGAGGYT
TRBJ2-7 | TRBV6-2/TRBV6-3 | ASSYSRRNEGTYEQY
TRBJ2-7 | TRBV20-1 | SASGLAGGYEQY
TRBJ2-3 | TRBV20-1 | SATLAGGADTQY
TRBJ2-1 | TRBV10-1 | ASSEGTSGFNEQF
TRBJ1-1 | TRBV2 | ASIDRGPNTEAF
TRBJ1-5 | TRBV6-2/TRBV6-3 | ASSYTGQGARIIPGNQPQH
TRBJ2-1 | TRBV6-2/TRBV6-3 | ASSYHRAGGISYNEQF
TRBJ1-1 | TRBV2 | ASRTGADTEAF
TRBJ1-2 | TRBV4-1 | ASSRTDRGFGGYT
TRBJ2-7 | TRBV5-4 | ASSLAAGTGFGEQY
TRBJ1-6 | TRBV7-2 | ASSLEISSYNSPLH